This T cell receptor (beta chain) was identified in a study of cytomegalovirus exposure and HLA in healthy donors (TCRdb year 2017). Background for the entire study: An earlier analysis of under 600 of the donors reported roughly 300 Gb of sequence data and around 110 million unique TCR beta sequences from about 200 million T cells. A later genetic analysis took genome-wide SNP genotypes for about 55% of the 666 donors and used that subset as a discovery cohort. A later analysis re-analyzed previously published TCR beta repertoires from 550 to 700 donors and added high-resolution HLA genotyping to study TCR occurrence patterns. Of the 300 to 450 genotyped donors, approximately 80% fell in the genetic ancestry cluster associated with self-reported Caucasian donors. A separate validation cohort of over 95 different subjects was used in addition to the approximately 640-subject first cohort. The study was designed to test whether signatures of past pathogen exposure could be identified by cataloging public T cell receptors. Rather than drawing on any new phenotypic data, the later analysis identified candidate immune exposures from TCR beta sequences and the way those sequences occurred across donors. HLA typing covered class I and class II loci at four-digit resolution. In an earlier analysis of several hundred of the donors, high-throughput TCR beta sequencing was used to judge whether each TCR beta V gene segment behaved as functional or pseudogenic. Approximately 300 gigabases of sequencing data and tens of millions of unique TCR sequences were included in an early release covering under 650 HLA-typed donors. The study used immunosequencing to profile the T cell repertoires of about 670 subjects and linked those repertoires to cytomegalovirus serostatus. All discovery cohort repertoires had been generated using a single sequencing platform. The study combined high-throughput TCR immunosequencing, statistical association of individual TCRs with disease status, and machine learning to predict cytomegalovirus infection status. Donor age, sex, ethnicity and CMV serostatus were compiled alongside the repertoire data. The number of donors typed differed by locus, with roughly 629-640 for A, B, C, DRB1 and DQB1, roughly 550 for DQA1, about 610 for DPA1, and some 470 for DPB1. Among a few hundred genotyped donors of the cohort, an average of around 240,000 unique TCR beta nucleotide sequences were sequenced per donor, roughly 20% of them non-productive. Several DR-DQ haplotypes were handled as single units for association and clustering, since linkage in the cohort was strong.

Beyond this particular receptor, the publication reports: This cohort had only TCR beta chains sequenced, and the lack of alpha or paired-chain data limited which features could be detected. The presence/absence analyses assumed that sequencing depth was roughly uniform across donors, and that assumption may not be true. An association between a missense DCLRE1C variant and V-gene and J-gene trimming of TCR beta chains was found in a later genetic analysis and replicated in an independent cohort. The authors suggested that the approach could potentially be extended to other disease states and immunological phenotypes. According to a later analysis, parvovirus B19, influenza, CMV and Epstein-Barr virus appeared linked to several top co-occurrence clusters. A further reported finding was that TCR beta sequences accurately predicted the HLA-A and HLA-B alleles for most subjects in the first cohort. Correlated functional status among segregating V segments might be attributable to linkage disequilibrium, but an unknown experimental factor could not be ruled out. When HLA alleles, especially DR and DQ, strongly co-occurred, attributing TCR associations to individual alleles was difficult. A group of highly shared sequence variants was considered likely to be a technical artifact of the sequencing pipeline. Three of the identified cytomegalovirus-associated TCR beta chains were confirmed in vitro to be specific for cytomegalovirus antigens. While some public TCRs were present in many individuals, most TCR sequences turned up only very rarely across donors. The 87-base-pair reads could not distinguish some IMGT-functional V segments, including TRBV6-2 and TRBV6-3, so those segments were excluded. The only immune exposure information available for the cohort was CMV serostatus. In a later genetic analysis, fewer N-insertions in productive TCRs were reported among donors in an Asian-associated ancestry cluster than the approximately 710-donor mean. The earlier analysis of some 540 of the donors excluded roughly 16 rarely observed V segments, including chromosome 9 orphons, because counts were too low. In an earlier analysis of some 550 of the donors, most TCR beta V segments were observed in productive rearrangements about 90% or about 30% of the time, broadly matching IMGT annotations. Compared with equally common non-associated chains, HLA-associated TCR beta chains in a later analysis were more clonally expanded and had lower generation probabilities. At a false discovery rate of 0.05, a later analysis linked 16,951 TCR beta sequences to specific HLA alleles. HLA typing was unavailable for some donors at each locus, so association tests used only the typed subset. The classifier was reported to diagnose cytomegalovirus status with high specificity and sensitivity in both the original and validation cohorts. A total of about 150 TCR beta chains were listed by the study as associated with cytomegalovirus. In a later analysis, most CMV-associated TCR beta chains were found to appear HLA-restricted, with HLA associations seemingly driven largely by CMV exposure. In a later analysis, TCR association rates were found to vary across HLA loci, with the most associated TCRs seen for DRB1 alleles and the fewest for HLA-C alleles.

The library was generated by the immunoSEQ multiplex PCR assay. For the multiplex PCR, a mixture combining 60 forward primers for TCR Vbeta segments and 13 reverse primers for TCR Jbeta segments was used. A multiplex PCR assay on genomic DNA amplified the CDR3 region of rearranged TCR beta genes. The Illumina HiSeq System was used to sequence the amplified TCR beta libraries as 87-base-pair reads. As for how the authors treated the data: A later analysis tallied 75 million to 85 million unique TCR beta chains across the 600 to 700 repertoires, and approximately 12 million of those chains were shared by two or more donors. Raw reads were error-corrected and collapsed into unique sequences with a nearest-neighbor algorithm that merged closely related sequences to remove PCR and sequencing errors. V, D and J gene segments were assigned by aligning CDR3 sequences to IMGT reference sequences. For a sequence to be retained, a match of at least six nucleotides was required to both a V gene segment and a J gene segment. A rearrangement counted as productive if the CDR3 had no stop codons and remained in frame with V and J, and every other rearrangement counted as non-productive. Following IMGT convention, CDR3 was defined as the stretch from the second conserved V-encoded cysteine up to the conserved J-encoded phenylalanine. The earlier analysis of 587 of the donors excluded sequences that lacked an unambiguous match to a single V gene segment. An earlier analysis of 500 to 700 of the donors classified V segments as functional when productive rearrangements were above 56.7% and as segregating when the standard deviation between donors was above 5%. To diagnose cytomegalovirus status from the catalog of TCR beta chain sequences, a statistical classification framework was built. In a later analysis, TCR nucleotide sequences were compared against IMGT/GENE-DB human TR gene sequences so that V and J genes could be assigned. A later analysis assigned CDR3 sequences and most-parsimonious VDJ recombination scenarios with the TCRdist pipeline. A later analysis defined each TCR beta chain by its CDR3 amino acid sequence plus V-gene family, and excluded reads lacking a unique V-gene family. A later analysis removed several hundred highly shared, low-generation-probability nucleotide sequences to deal with suspected cross-contamination and a sequencing artifact. For each public chain, a later analysis derived a clonal expansion index from normalized ranks of inferred template counts within each repertoire. In a later analysis, generation probabilities were computed using a VDJ recombination model fitted to out-of-frame rearrangements, and the results were checked against IGoR. In a later analysis, hypergeometric tests were used to score TCR-TCR, TCR-HLA and TCR-CMV co-occurrence, with a repertoire-size bias correction applied to TCR pairs. A later analysis estimated false discovery rates by permuting HLA or CMV assignments 20 times. In a later analysis, co-occurring TCRs were grouped using DBSCAN, with TCRdist sequence similarity added in when clustering inside HLA-allele-positive subsets. For co-occurrence clustering, repertoires with fewer than 30,000 or more than 120,000 public chains were excluded, along with roughly 5 repertoires with anomalous nucleotide sharing. The immuneACCESS repertoire file appears here via TCRdb, limited to in-frame rearrangements. These files lack a portion of the clones; in checked studies, under half of the deficit traces to unresolved V genes, and the cause of the others is not known. That table is the source of V, J and clone size, and D and trimming were worked out from the DNA. Across this sample there are some 180,000 clones, with roughly 10% seen only once. 1% to 1.5% of the sample comes from the top ten.

The cohort consisted of some 730 healthy bone marrow donors. Cohort members were all nominally healthy when sampled, although unrecorded immune exposures were likely present. The donor was CMV seropositive and was included in the group of 250 to 300 seropositive cohort members. Each donor provided a peripheral blood sample, and peripheral blood mononuclear cells were used for TCR beta sequencing. Genomic DNA extraction from the blood cell samples was performed with the Qiagen DNeasy Blood Extraction Kit. The CDR1 and CDR2 encoded by the germline V gene are SGHRS and YFSETQ. CDR3 length: 14 amino acids, cysteine to phenylalanine. CDR3 DNA is the only sequence kept; it has 42 bases, read in frame from the first base. This clone was seen a few times. The antigen this receptor binds is unknown. The germline gene is not matched at one end of the junction; a read error may be the cause.

The TCR comes from a woman aged 25 to 45 in good health and CMV-seropositive. The rearrangement combines TRBV5-1 with TRBJ2-5, and TRBD2 matches 7 of the central bases. The sequenced sample consisted of PBMCs. The CDR3 here reads CASTLGGGQETQYF. At the DNA level, the sequence is TGCGCCAGCACCTTGGGGGGGGGTCAAGAGACCCAGTACTTC.